One sample yielded the 25 T cell receptor beta chains listed below, sequenced in a study of monozygotic twins with inflammatory bowel disease. TCRdb reprocessed the 5' RACE reads and stores each CDR3 protein as one record, lacking DNA. The sample spans over 350,000 distinct CDR3 sequences; the ten largest clones claim approximately 2.8%. Sequences were obtained from blood. All receptors come from a human donor with ulcerative colitis or Crohn's disease, or a healthy co-twin of an affected twin (not recorded which).

The chain links TRBV6-5 to TRBJ1-5; TCRdb names TRBD1, which stays unverified in the absence of DNA. The germline CDR1 and CDR2 sequences are MNHEY and SVGAGI. This CDR3 has 14 residues. CDR3 protein: CASSQDRGSQPQHF.

The chain combines TRBV4-3 with TRBJ2-2; lacking DNA, the TRBD1 call made by TCRdb goes unchecked. The CDR3 totals 15 residues. Germline V gene lookup returns CDR1 LGHNA and CDR2 YSLEER. CDR3: CASSRLQGANGELFF.

The rearrangement links TRBV9 to TRBJ2-2; TCRdb's assignment of TRBD2 cannot be checked, as there is no DNA. From germline, CDR1 is SGDLS and CDR2 YYNGEE. This CDR3 spans 16 amino acids. The CDR3 protein is CASSVGRGGYTGELFF. Drawing the rest from reference TRBV9 and TRBJ2-2, the complete variable domain is DSGVTQTPKHLITATGQRVTLRCSPRSGDLSVYWYQQSLDQGLQFLIQYYNGEERAKGNILERFSAQQFPDLHSELNLSSLELGDSALYFCASSVGRGGYTGELFFGEGSRLTVL.

The V and J genes are TRBV4-1 and TRBJ1-5; checking the TCRdb D call of TRBD1 is not possible without DNA. This CDR3 is built from 15 residues. Germline CDR1 and CDR2: MGHRA and YSYEKL. CDR3 sequence: CASSQDRGLGQPQHF.

V usage is TRBV7-3 and J usage is TRBJ2-6; TCRdb's D call, TRBD1, is unchecked because there is no DNA. The CDR3 loop spans 17 amino acids. Germline V gene data show CDR1 as SGHTA and CDR2 as FQGTGA. This CDR3 reads CASSSQGAGSGANVLTF.

This sequence joins TRBV4-3 and TRBJ1-3; no DNA is available, so the TRBD1 call from TCRdb remains unchecked. CDR1 and CDR2 from the germline V gene are LGHNA and YSLEER. The CDR3 sequence is 16 residues long. This CDR3 reads CASSQRDRGRGNTIYF.

V gene TRBV5-1 combines with J gene TRBJ2-3; TCRdb's D gene call, TRBD1, goes unchecked for lack of DNA. The CDR3 consists of 17 residues. Germline loops: CDR1 SGHRS, CDR2 YFSETQ. The CDR3 is CASSVGTGSTSTDTQYF.

The gene calls are TRBV18 and TRBJ2-1; TCRdb proposes TRBD1, but this gene call is untestable without DNA. This CDR3 comprises 17 residues. Germline V gene sequence: CDR1 KGHSH, CDR2 LQKENI. The CDR3: CASSPAGGQRSYNEQFF.

The chain joins TRBV19 to TRBJ1-1. CDR3 length: 14 residues. Germline V gene data show CDR1 as LNHDA and CDR2 as SQIVND (reference sequence). The CDR3 loop reads CASSIHGIGTEAFF.

The V and J genes are TRBV5-1 and TRBJ2-2. Looked up from germline, CDR1 is SGHRS and CDR2 is YFSETQ. The CDR3 contains 13 residues. CDR3 amino acids: CASSVSTPGELFF. The whole variable domain, filled in from reference TRBV5-1 and TRBJ2-2, reads KAGVTQTPRYLIKTRGQQVTLSCSPISGHRSVSWYQQTPGQGLQFLFEYFSETQRNKGNFPGRFSGRQFSNSRSEMNVSTLELGDSALYLCASSVSTPGELFFGEGSRLTVL.

The rearrangement joins TRBV28 to TRBJ2-7; TCRdb proposes TRBD1, but this gene call is untestable without DNA. This CDR3 spans 11 amino acids. Germline V gene sequence: CDR1 MDHEN, CDR2 SYDVKM. CDR3 in amino acids: CASSPGNEQYF.

The CDR3 is CASSLFLRYGELFF. The chain combines TRBV27 with TRBJ2-2. The CDR3 totals 14 residues. From germline, CDR1 is MNHEY and CDR2 SMNVEV (reference sequence).

V usage is TRBV5-1 and J usage is TRBJ2-7. The CDR3 runs to 14 residues. CDR1 is SGHRS, CDR2 YFSETQ, per germline. CDR3 protein: CASSLGGRDYEQYF.

The chain carries TRBV7-7 and TRBJ2-7; TCRdb outputs TRBD2, but without DNA this stays unchecked. The CDR3 is 15 amino acids. Germline assignment: CDR1 SSHAT and CDR2 FNYEAQ (reference sequence). CDR3: CASSLEGGLASEQYF.

This chain links TRBV5-1 with TRBJ2-5. From germline, CDR1 is SGHRS and CDR2 YFSETQ. This CDR3 is 12 amino acids long. This chain's CDR3 is CASSFEEETQYF.

V gene TRBV7-9 combines with J gene TRBJ1-6; TCRdb proposes TRBD1, but this gene call is untestable without DNA. In germline, CDR1 is SEHNR, CDR2 FQNEAQ (reference sequence). The CDR3 totals 15 residues. This CDR3 reads CASSPTGQGYSPLHF.

This chain joins TRBV21-1 and TRBJ2-6; the D call of TRBD1 rests on TCRdb alone, since no DNA is present to check it. TRBV21-1 is a recognized pseudogene. CDR3 length: 20 residues. The CDR3 region is CASSNSSGTGFLSGANVLTF.

The chain couples TRBV12-3 or TRBV12-4 to TRBJ1-5. The CDR3 totals 12 residues. The chain's CDR3 is CASTDFYQPQHF.

J is TRBJ2-1 and V is TRBV7-2; TCRdb indicates TRBD2, and absent DNA this call remains unverified. Germline values: CDR1 SGHTA, CDR2 FQGNSA. The CDR3 consists of 16 residues. CDR3 loop: CASSRGSGAAYNEQFF.

The V call is TRBV5-1, the J call TRBJ2-3; TCRdb's D call of TRBD2 is untestable without DNA. The V gene's germline CDR1 is SGHRS and CDR2 YFSETQ. The CDR3 is made up of 16 amino acids. The CDR3 spells CASSSPGGQRTDTQYF.

The V call is TRBV2, the J call TRBJ1-5. CDR3 length: 13 amino acids. Germline CDR1 reads SNHLY; CDR2 reads FYNNEI. The CDR3 protein is CASSESGGQPQHF.

This chain links TRBV7-6 with TRBJ2-5; checking the TCRdb D call of TRBD2 is not possible without DNA. Germline lookup yields CDR1 SGHVS and CDR2 FNYEAQ. The CDR3 runs 16 residues. CDR3 sequence: CASSLRSSLPQETQYF.

This sequence joins TRBV10-2 and TRBJ2-3. This CDR3 has 11 amino acids. The V gene's germline CDR1 is WSHSY and CDR2 SAAADI. The CDR3 loop is CASGLEDTQYF.

This chain joins TRBV5-6 and TRBJ2-2; TCRdb returns TRBD1, unconfirmable since there is no DNA. The length of the CDR3 is 14 residues. Germline loops: CDR1 SGHDT, CDR2 YYEEEE. CDR3 protein: CASGQGTNTGELFF. The full variable domain, with the rest looked up from reference TRBV5-6 and TRBJ2-2, is DAGVTQSPTHLIKTRGQQVTLRCSPKSGHDTVSWYQQALGQGPQFIFQYYEEEERQRGNFPDRFSGHQFPNYSSELNVNALLLGDSALYLCASGQGTNTGELFFGEGSRLTVL.

The rearrangement uses TRBV10-3 and TRBJ2-1; TCRdb gives TRBD2 as the D gene, but with no DNA this cannot be confirmed. From germline, CDR1 is ENHRY and CDR2 SYGVKD. The CDR3 length is 13 residues. CDR3 amino acids: CAISGPRADEQFF.